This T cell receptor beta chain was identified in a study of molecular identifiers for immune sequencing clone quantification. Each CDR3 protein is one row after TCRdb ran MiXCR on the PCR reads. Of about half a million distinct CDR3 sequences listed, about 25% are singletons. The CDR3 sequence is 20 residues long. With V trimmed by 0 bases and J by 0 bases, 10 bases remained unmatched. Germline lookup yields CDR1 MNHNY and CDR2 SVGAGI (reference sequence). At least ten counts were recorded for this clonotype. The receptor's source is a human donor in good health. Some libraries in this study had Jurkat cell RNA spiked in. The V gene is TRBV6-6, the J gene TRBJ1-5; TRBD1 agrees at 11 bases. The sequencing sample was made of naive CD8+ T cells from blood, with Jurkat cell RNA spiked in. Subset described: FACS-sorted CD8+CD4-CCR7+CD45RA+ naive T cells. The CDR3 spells CASSYSFGTGGFNSNQPQHF. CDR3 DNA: TGTGCCAGCAGTTACTCTTTCGGGACAGGGGGATTTAATAGCAATCAGCCCCAGCATTTT.